The next 23 T cell receptor beta chains were all read from a single sample in a study of cytomegalovirus exposure and HLA in healthy donors. PCR involved 60 Vbeta and 13 Jbeta primers. Clones were sequenced by immunoSEQ multiplex PCR, and TCRdb holds only the in-frame ones, with some missing. This sample yields 150,000 to 200,000 clones, of which around 80% are seen a single time; 2.5% to 3.5% belongs to the top ten. The source material was PBMCs. The source is a woman aged 50 to 60 in good health and CMV-seropositive.

Comments on this clone: Additional DNA sequences in this sample encode the identical CDR3. The V and J genes are TRBV19 and TRBJ2-5; the match to TRBD2 covers 7 bases. J gave up 5 bases and V 5 bases, and 5 bases lay outside the gene matches. The CDR3 extends over 13 amino acids. Germline lookup yields CDR1 LNHDA and CDR2 SQIVND (reference sequence). The DNA of the CDR3 is TGTGCCAGTAGTCTCGGACTAGGGGAGACCCAGTACTTC. Encoded protein: CASSLGLGETQYF.

CDR3 sequence: CASSEYRGRGYGYTF. The CDR3 DNA is TGTGCCAGTAGTGAGTACAGGGGGCGAGGCTATGGCTACACCTTC. The rearrangement joins TRBV19 to TRBJ1-2, with 9 bases identical to TRBD1. Germline V lookup: CDR1 LNHDA, CDR2 SQIVND (reference sequence). The CDR3 consists of 15 residues. V was clipped by 5 bases and J by 4 bases; unmatched bases: 8. The full variable domain, rest sourced from reference TRBV19 and TRBJ1-2, is DGGITQSPKYLFRKEGQNVTLSCEQNLNHDAMYWYRQDPGQGLRLIYYSQIVNDFQKGDIAEGYSVSREKKESFPLTVTSAQKNPTAFYLCASSEYRGRGYGYTFGSGTRLTVV.

V and J are TRBV2 and TRBJ2-3; 7 bases agree with TRBD2. V lost 10 bases, J lost 2 bases, and 9 bases stayed unmatched. CDR1 is SNHLY and CDR2 is FYNNEI in the germline V gene. This CDR3 has 14 residues. The CDR3 is CATKRDRITDTQYF. For the CDR3, the DNA is TGTGCCACTAAGCGGGACCGAATCACAGATACGCAGTATTTT. Using reference TRBV2 and TRBJ2-3 for the parts outside the CDR3, the full variable domain is EPEVTQTPSHQVTQMGQEVILRCVPISNHLYFYWYRQILGQKVEFLVSFYNNEISEKSEIFDDQFSVERPDGSNFTLKIRSTKLEDSAMYFCATKRDRITDTQYFGPGTRLTVL.

The chain carries TRBV7-2 and TRBJ1-2; no firm D call. The CDR3 is made up of 19 amino acids. CDR1 SGHTA and CDR2 FQGNSA come from the germline V gene. V lost 7 bases and J lost 3, with 30 bases in between. CDR3 sequence reads: CASTPLTGRSGPDYYGYTF. CDR3 nucleotide sequence: TGTGCCAGCACCCCTTTAACCGGCAGGTCAGGTCCTGATTACTATGGCTACACCTTC.

This chain uses TRBV11-3 with TRBJ1-2; possible D gene TRBD1, 5 bases. The germline V and J ends were trimmed by 2 bases and 5 bases, with 6 bases remaining between them. CDR3 length equals 12 residues. Germline CDR1 reads SGHNT; CDR2 reads YENEEA. The CDR3 here is CASSLSGYGYTF. The CDR3 DNA reads TGTGCCAGCAGCTTATCAGGGTATGGCTACACCTTC.

The V gene is TRBV28, the J gene TRBJ1-3; 8 bases match TRBD1. Germline CDR1 is MDHEN and CDR2 is SYDVKM. CDR3 size: 14 residues. Trimming cost V 6 bases and J 4 bases; bases outside gene matches: 5. CDR3 coding DNA: TGTGCCAGCAGGGACCGGGACAGGGGAAACACCATATATTTT. This codes for CASRDRDRGNTIYF.

This clone was found once. A read error may produce the germline difference seen at one junction end. The chain recombines TRBV5-1 with TRBJ2-7; D possibly corresponds to TRBD2 (6 bases). This CDR3 is 15 amino acids long. CDR1 is SGHRS and CDR2 is YFSETQ in the germline V gene. In DNA, the CDR3 is TGCGCCAGCAGCCCCATAGCGGATTACTCCGACGAGCAGTACTTC. This codes for CASSPIADYSDEQYF.

The chain couples TRBV19 to TRBJ1-5; weak D call: TRBD1 (6 bases). Trimming pared 0 bases from V and 1 base from J, leaving 10 bases between. CDR1 and CDR2 (germline): LNHDA, SQIVND (reference sequence). There are 16 residues in the CDR3. This CDR3 reads CASSIEQGQSNQPQHF. CDR3 nucleotide sequence: TGTGCCAGTAGTATAGAACAGGGACAAAGCAATCAGCCCCAGCATTTT. Complete variable domain (other parts from reference TRBV19 and TRBJ1-5): DGGITQSPKYLFRKEGQNVTLSCEQNLNHDAMYWYRQDPGQGLRLIYYSQIVNDFQKGDIAEGYSVSREKKESFPLTVTSAQKNPTAFYLCASSIEQGQSNQPQHFGDGTRLSIL.

This chain links TRBV29-1 with TRBJ1-2, with D uncertain. The V and J ends lost 6 bases and 2 bases respectively, with 7 bases between them. CDR3 length equals 11 residues. Germline lookup yields CDR1 SQVTM and CDR2 ANQGSEA. The DNA of the CDR3 is TGCAGCGTCCTCGGGAACTATGGCTACACCTTC. Amino acid sequence: CSVLGNYGYTF.

The chain couples TRBV7-2 to TRBJ1-6, with TRBD1 matching 7 bases. V was clipped by 5 bases and J by 8 bases; unmatched bases: 6. The CDR3 runs 14 residues. CDR1 is SGHTA and CDR2 is FQGNSA in the germline V gene. The DNA for the CDR3 is TGTGCCAGCAGCCTTACGACAGGGTATTCACCCCTCCACTTT. Its translation is CASSLTTGYSPLHF.

The J gene is TRBJ2-5, the V gene TRBV18; D perhaps matches TRBD2 (5 bases). Germline V gives CDR1 KGHSH, CDR2 LQKENI. The CDR3 sequence is 12 residues long. V was shortened by 3 bases and J by 5 bases, with 7 bases between the two germline ends. CDR3 in amino acids: CASSPQRETQYF. Here the CDR3 DNA reads TGTGCCAGCTCACCCCAGCGGGAGACCCAGTACTTC. Drawing the rest from reference TRBV18 and TRBJ2-5, the complete variable domain is NAGVMQNPRHLVRRRGQEARLRCSPMKGHSHVYWYRQLPEEGLKFMVYLQKENIIDESGMPKERFSAEFPKEGPSILRIQQVVRGDSAAYFCASSPQRETQYFGPGTRLLVL.

The count of this clone is one. CDR3 protein: CAISDPTGATDTQYF. The CDR3 nucleotides read TGTGCCATCAGTGATCCGACAGGGGCGACAGATACGCAGTATTTT. V is TRBV10-3 and J is TRBJ2-3, with 8 positions matching TRBD1. The V segment lost 3 bases and the J segment 3 bases; nucleotides outside the gene matches: 5. Germline V gives CDR1 ENHRY, CDR2 SYGVKD. CDR3 length: 15 residues.

The chain combines TRBV14 with TRBJ1-1; TRBD1 matches at 8 bases. From germline, CDR1 is SGHDN and CDR2 FVKESK. The CDR3 runs 16 residues. The junction had 6 bases not matched to a gene; V was cut back by 0 bases and J by 3 bases. For the CDR3, the DNA is TGTGCCAGCAGCCAAGATGCCAGGGGGCGCGACACTGAAGCTTTCTTT. Its translation: CASSQDARGRDTEAFF.

This chain links TRBV7-6 with TRBJ1-5, with D hard to call. Germline-derived CDR1 and CDR2 are SGHVS and FNYEAQ. There are 14 residues in the CDR3. Trimming removed 2 bases at V and 5 bases at J, with 10 bases between. The CDR3 loop reads CASSLRGFDQPQHF. The CDR3, as DNA: TGTGCCAGCAGCTTACGAGGGTTCGATCAGCCCCAGCATTTT.

This clone was observed a handful of times. The V call is TRBV6-6, the J call TRBJ2-3; 8 bases agree with TRBD2. The CDR3 runs to 16 residues. In germline, CDR1 is MNHNY, CDR2 SVGAGI (reference sequence). After removal of 10 bases from V and 2 bases from J, the junction contained 14 bases not matched to a gene. The CDR3 region has the DNA TGTGCCACCTATGGGGGGGGGCGGGAGGACACAGATACGCAGTATTTT. Translation: CATYGGGREDTDTQYF.

The chain joins TRBV6-1 to TRBJ2-5; 7 bases map to TRBD2. The CDR3 has 15 residues. The ends lost 1 base at V and 2 bases at J; junction bases unmatched: 4. Germline CDR1 reads MNHNS; CDR2 reads SASEGT. The CDR3 loop reads CASSEGGSWQETQYF. As DNA, the CDR3 is TGTGCCAGCAGTGAAGGCGGGAGTTGGCAAGAGACCCAGTACTTC.

This rearrangement joins TRBV23-1 to TRBJ2-1; 9 bases agree with TRBD1. TRBV23-1 is filed as an ORF, its function uncertain. V dropped 4 bases and J dropped 14; count of bases not matched to a gene: 3. The CDR3 is 11 residues long. The CDR3: CASSPGQGKFF. The CDR3 bases are TGCGCCAGCAGTCCCGGACAGGGGAAGTTCTTC.

V usage is TRBV4-3 and J usage is TRBJ1-2; maybe TRBD1 (6 bases). CDR3 size: 18 residues. CDR1 is LGHNA and CDR2 is YSLEER in the germline V gene. Trimming cost V 1 base and J 7 bases, with 25 bases left between them. The CDR3 DNA follows: TGCGCCAGCAGCCAAGGGGACATACCTAGCCGGCGGCAGTTTGGCTACACCTTC. Its translation is CASSQGDIPSRRQFGYTF.

V gene TRBV7-9 combines with J gene TRBJ2-1, with 7 bases fitting TRBD2. The CDR3 has 16 residues. The germline CDR1 and CDR2 sequences are SEHNR and FQNEAQ (reference sequence). V dropped 3 bases and J dropped 4; count of bases not matched to a gene: 9. The CDR3 DNA is TGTGCCAGCAGCTTGCTTTTGGGAGGGCGGTACAATGAGCAGTTCTTC. Residues: CASSLLLGGRYNEQFF.

This chain uses TRBV6-6 with TRBJ1-2, with TRBD1 matching over 10 bases. The germline V gene encodes CDR1 MNHNY and CDR2 SVGAGI (reference sequence). The CDR3 contains 15 residues. V trimming: 2 bases; J trimming: 5 bases; junction bases outside the gene matches: 5. The CDR3 region is CASSYAPGQGYGYTF. The CDR3, as DNA: TGTGCCAGCAGTTACGCCCCGGGACAGGGGTATGGCTACACCTTC.

The chain uses TRBV6-5 and TRBJ1-2, with D hard to call. The germline CDR1 and CDR2 sequences are MNHEY and SVGAGI. The V end lost 3 bases, the J end lost 8 bases, and 22 bases lay between the germline ends. This CDR3 contains 16 residues. CDR3 amino acids: CASSYSGGAGHGGYTF. The CDR3 coding sequence is TGTGCCAGCAGTTATTCGGGAGGTGCAGGCCACGGGGGCTACACCTTC.

Here the CDR3 reads CASSLQQGDEQFF. The CDR3 DNA reads as TGCGCCAGCAGCTTACAACAGGGCGATGAGCAGTTCTTC. The rearrangement joins TRBV5-1 to TRBJ2-1; TRBD1 might be the D (6 bases). V lost 2 bases, J lost 8 bases, and 11 bases lay in between. CDR3 size: 13 residues. Germline V gives CDR1 SGHRS, CDR2 YFSETQ.

V and J are TRBV28 and TRBJ2-7; D might be TRBD1 (6 bases). The V end lost 5 bases, the J end lost 2 bases, and 13 bases lay between the germline ends. Germline V gene data show CDR1 as MDHEN and CDR2 as SYDVKM. There are 14 residues in the CDR3. The CDR3 protein is CASSLLQGTYEQYF. The DNA for the CDR3 is TGTGCCAGCAGTCTACTACAGGGTACCTACGAGCAGTACTTC.